Listed below are T cell receptor beta chains from one sample, sequenced in a study of molecular identifiers for immune sequencing clone quantification. One entry per CDR3 protein results from TCRdb running MiXCR on the PCR reads. The repertoire holds 75,000 to 95,000 distinct CDR3 sequences, with roughly 25% as singletons. The specimen was naive CD8+ T cells from blood, with Jurkat cell RNA spiked in. The receptors were gathered from a human donor in good health. Some libraries in this study had Jurkat cell RNA spiked in. Each CDR3 is given with its conserved first and last residue.

J	V	CDR3
TRBJ2-7	TRBV11-2	CASSLEPNRAQSYEQYF
TRBJ2-2	TRBV20-1	CSAREVAGGSGELFF
TRBJ2-7	TRBV12-3/TRBV12-4	CASSAPGTQSSYEQYF
TRBJ2-2	TRBV7-9	CASSFLVGDTGELFF
TRBJ1-6	TRBV4-3	CASSQDLGTGNSPLHF
TRBJ2-7	TRBV12-3/TRBV12-4	CASSRPYSYEQYF
TRBJ1-1	TRBV5-7	CASSSGARTEAFF
TRBJ2-3	TRBV28	CASSPGTGVITDTQYF
TRBJ2-6	TRBV11-2	CASSFWGTGANVLTF
TRBJ2-2	TRBV4-1	CASSQGPGTGELFF
TRBJ2-3	TRBV27	CASSLWSGSSDTQYF
TRBJ2-7	TRBV5-4	CASSYSGISYEQYF
TRBJ2-1	TRBV6-2/TRBV6-3	CASMTLTYNEQFF
TRBJ2-5	TRBV7-2	CASSGPHQETQYF
TRBJ1-3	TRBV2	CASRRDSMYLAGNTIYF
TRBJ2-2	TRBV7-9	CASSPPPNTGELFF
TRBJ1-5	TRBV5-6	CASSLGALGQGKQPQHF